The 21 T cell receptor beta chains given below trace back to one sample, sequenced in a study of cytomegalovirus exposure and HLA in healthy donors. In the PCR, 60 Vbeta and 13 Jbeta primers were used. Assay used: immunoSEQ multiplex PCR; TCRdb lists only in-frame clones, some missing. The sample consists of around 120,000 clones, around 70% of them appearing once. Sequenced material: PBMCs. All receptors come from a human donor in good health.

CDR3 sequence: CASSDPPAGGGNEQFF. In nucleotides, the CDR3 is TGTGCCAGCAGTGACCCACCCGCGGGAGGTGGGAATGAGCAGTTCTTC. This chain links TRBV25-1 with TRBJ2-1; TRBD2 matches 8 bases. Looked up from germline, CDR1 is MGHDK and CDR2 is SYGVNS. CDR3 length: 16 residues. V lost 3 bases and J lost 7; bases outside the gene matches: 11.

The chain employs TRBV7-3 and TRBJ1-2; perhaps TRBD1 as D (5 bases). Germline lookup yields CDR1 SGHTA and CDR2 FQGTGA. V lost 6 bases and J 2 bases, leaving 19 bases between the germline ends. The CDR3 totals 16 residues. CDR3 sequence reads: CASSLGARLWNYGYTF. Written as DNA, the CDR3 is TGTGCCAGCAGTTTAGGGGCCAGGTTGTGGAACTATGGCTACACCTTC.

The V and J genes are TRBV6-5 and TRBJ2-5; 8 bases are shared with TRBD1. CDR1 and CDR2 (germline): MNHEY, SVGAGI. The CDR3 extends over 15 amino acids. V trimming: 0 bases; J trimming: 5 bases; junction bases outside the gene matches: 5. CDR3 nucleotides: TGTGCCAGCAGTTACTCCCCAGGGGGCTCGGAGACCCAGTACTTC. Translated, it gives CASSYSPGGSETQYF.

This chain uses TRBV9 with TRBJ2-6; 14 bases line up with TRBD2. The V gene end was trimmed by 3 bases and the J gene end by 2 bases; junction bases not matched to a gene: 7. The CDR3 runs to 19 residues. In germline, CDR1 is SGDLS, CDR2 YYNGEE. The CDR3 reads CASSEATSGRAPGANVLTF. The CDR3 DNA is TGTGCCAGCAGCGAGGCGACTAGCGGGAGGGCCCCTGGGGCCAACGTCCTGACTTTC.

The chain uses TRBV7-8 and TRBJ1-1; 9 bases fit TRBD1. The CDR3 is 15 residues long. The J segment lost 4 bases and the V segment lost 6 bases, leaving 9 bases of the junction unmatched. CDR1 is SGHVS and CDR2 is FQNEAQ in the germline V gene. The CDR3 protein is CASSLPTGGFTEAFF. The CDR3 DNA reads TGTGCCAGCAGTTTACCAACAGGGGGCTTCACTGAAGCTTTCTTT.

In this sample, this clone turned up a few times. The chain joins TRBV19 to TRBJ1-2; no clear D gene. CDR3 length equals 14 residues. Per the germline V gene, CDR1 is LNHDA and CDR2 is SQIVND (reference sequence). V was clipped by 5 bases and J by 6 bases, with 16 bases between them. CDR3 residues: CASSPRDVLNGYTF. CDR3 nucleotides: TGTGCCAGTAGTCCCCGGGATGTTTTGAATGGCTACACCTTC. The full variable domain, its missing parts supplied by reference TRBV19 and TRBJ1-2, is DGGITQSPKYLFRKEGQNVTLSCEQNLNHDAMYWYRQDPGQGLRLIYYSQIVNDFQKGDIAEGYSVSREKKESFPLTVTSAQKNPTAFYLCASSPRDVLNGYTFGSGTRLTVV.

The V and J genes are TRBV29-1 and TRBJ2-1, with TRBD1 matching over 7 bases. Germline trimming cut 6 bases from V and 1 base from J; bases unmatched to any gene: 0. CDR1 is SQVTM, CDR2 ANQGSEA, per germline. The CDR3 is made up of 12 amino acids. CDR3 nucleotides: TGCAGCGTGGACAGGTCCTACAATGAGCAGTTCTTC. Protein product: CSVDRSYNEQFF.

This clone appeared a few times. The chain carries TRBV5-4 and TRBJ1-2; perhaps TRBD1 as D (6 bases). In germline, CDR1 is SGHNT, CDR2 YYREEE (reference sequence). The CDR3 is made up of 12 amino acids. V was pared by 4 bases and J by 6 bases, with 10 bases between. The CDR3 nucleotides are TGTGCCAGCAGCCGGGACAAAGATGGCTACACCTTC. This translates into CASSRDKDGYTF.

The chain is built from TRBV6-1 and TRBJ1-6; no firm D call. V gave up 5 bases and J gave up 9 bases, with 11 bases separating them. The CDR3 contains 13 residues. Per germline, CDR1 MNHNS and CDR2 SASEGT. CDR3 amino acids: CASSTLRGSPLHF. The CDR3 DNA reads as TGTGCCAGCAGTACCTTGAGAGGTTCACCCCTCCACTTT.

The chain joins TRBV18 to TRBJ1-3, with no clear D. V was trimmed by 0 bases and J by 8 bases, leaving 11 bases between them. The CDR3 has 14 residues. CDR1 is KGHSH and CDR2 is LQKENI in the germline V gene. The CDR3 sequence is CASSPPTARDTIYF. CDR3 DNA sequence: TGTGCCAGCTCACCACCCACAGCGCGGGACACCATATATTTT.

The genes are TRBV5-8 and TRBJ1-1; D possibly corresponds to TRBD1 (5 bases). Germline V lookup: CDR1 SGHTS, CDR2 YDEGEE. This CDR3 spans 13 amino acids. Trimming took off 1 base at V and 8 bases at J, with 12 bases between the two ends. This CDR3 is CASSLLGAAEAFF. The CDR3 DNA is TGTGCCAGCAGCTTGTTAGGGGCCGCCGAAGCTTTCTTT. Drawing the rest from reference TRBV5-8 and TRBJ1-1, the complete variable domain is EAGVTQSPTHLIKTRGQQATLRCSPISGHTSVYWYQQALGLGLQFLLWYDEGEERNRGNFPPRFSGRQFPNYSSELNVNALELEDSALYLCASSLLGAAEAFFGQGTRLTVV.

This clone was found once. The chain is built from TRBV29-1 and TRBJ2-7; 12 bases fit TRBD1. Germline CDR1 reads SQVTM; CDR2 reads ANQGSEA. The CDR3 loop spans 15 amino acids. The V segment lost 6 bases and the J segment 7 bases; nucleotides outside the gene matches: 13. CDR3 sequence reads: CSVGGVRDRGREQYF. The CDR3 DNA follows: TGCAGCGTCGGGGGAGTAAGGGACAGGGGGCGGGAGCAGTACTTC.

The chain employs TRBV11-2 and TRBJ2-7; a weak D match, TRBD1 (6 bases). Germline CDR1 SGHAT, CDR2 FQNNGV. The CDR3 contains 15 residues. V was clipped by 5 bases and J by 2 bases, with 16 bases between them. CDR3: CASSPQTGRPYEQYF. CDR3 sequence (DNA): TGTGCCAGCAGCCCCCAGACAGGCCGTCCCTACGAGCAGTACTTC.

The DNA for the CDR3 is TGTGCCAGTAGTATGCGGAGGTTTAGCAATCAGCCCCAGCATTTT. This sequence encodes CASSMRRFSNQPQHF. The chain employs TRBV19 and TRBJ1-5; D not certain. This CDR3 has 15 residues. Between the trimmed V and J ends, which lost 3 bases and 0 bases, there was a span of 9 bases. Germline lookup yields CDR1 LNHDA and CDR2 SQIVND (reference sequence).

The chain links TRBV7-6 to TRBJ2-1; D unresolved. This CDR3 contains 14 residues. The V and J ends lost 5 bases and 9 bases respectively, with 17 bases between them. CDR1 is SGHVS and CDR2 is FNYEAQ in the germline V gene. CDR3 region: CASSNPIRVTEQFF. As DNA, the CDR3 is TGTGCCAGCAGCAACCCCATTCGAGTTACTGAGCAGTTCTTC.

This clone was observed a single time. The chain links TRBV6-5 to TRBJ2-7; 8 bases are a match to TRBD2. The germline V gene has CDR1 MNHEY and CDR2 SVGAGI. This CDR3 spans 16 amino acids. Germline trimming cut 0 bases from V and 6 bases from J; bases unmatched to any gene: 10. The CDR3 DNA sequence: TGTGCCAGCAGTTACTCGGTTCTCGGGGGGGTGCCCGAGCAGTACTTC. As protein: CASSYSVLGGVPEQYF.

This chain connects TRBV6-1 to TRBJ1-5; no clear D gene. V lost 4 bases to trimming and J lost 0 bases, with 13 bases between them. From germline, CDR1 is MNHNS and CDR2 SASEGT. CDR3 size: 16 residues. The CDR3 region is CASSAWRPYSNQPQHF. The CDR3 bases are TGTGCCAGCAGTGCCTGGAGACCCTATAGCAATCAGCCCCAGCATTTT.

The chain combines TRBV5-1 with TRBJ1-1; no definite D call. Germline-derived CDR1 and CDR2 are SGHRS and YFSETQ. This CDR3 has 14 amino acids. V dropped 1 base and J dropped 5 bases, with 12 bases sitting between them. For the CDR3, the DNA is TGCGCCAGCAGCTTGAACCCGACGGGAACTGAAGCTTTCTTT. It encodes CASSLNPTGTEAFF.

The rearrangement links TRBV30 to TRBJ1-5; unclear D gene. Trimming pared 4 bases from V and 0 bases from J, leaving 13 bases between. The CDR3 has 15 amino acids. CDR1 is GTSNPN and CDR2 is SVGIG in the germline V gene (reference sequence). CDR3 DNA: TGTGCCTGGAATTTTGGAGGAATTAGCAATCAGCCCCAGCATTTT. It codes for CAWNFGGISNQPQHF.

The CDR3 loop is CASSLGLALDTQYF. In DNA, the CDR3 is TGTGCCAGCAGCTTAGGTCTAGCACTAGATACGCAGTATTTT. The chain uses TRBV7-2 and TRBJ2-3; maybe TRBD2 (5 bases). CDR3 length equals 14 residues. Trimming pared 1 base from V and 5 bases from J, leaving 10 bases between. Looked up from germline, CDR1 is SGHTA and CDR2 is FQGNSA.

The CDR3 coding sequence is TGTGCCAGCAGCCTCGGACAGGGGGCCTACCAGCCCCAGCATTTT. Translation: CASSLGQGAYQPQHF. This chain links TRBV7-9 with TRBJ1-5; 11 positions match TRBD1. V was pared by 5 bases and J by 7 bases, with 7 bases of the junction left unmatched. This CDR3 spans 15 amino acids. CDR1 is SEHNR and CDR2 is FQNEAQ in the germline V gene (reference sequence).